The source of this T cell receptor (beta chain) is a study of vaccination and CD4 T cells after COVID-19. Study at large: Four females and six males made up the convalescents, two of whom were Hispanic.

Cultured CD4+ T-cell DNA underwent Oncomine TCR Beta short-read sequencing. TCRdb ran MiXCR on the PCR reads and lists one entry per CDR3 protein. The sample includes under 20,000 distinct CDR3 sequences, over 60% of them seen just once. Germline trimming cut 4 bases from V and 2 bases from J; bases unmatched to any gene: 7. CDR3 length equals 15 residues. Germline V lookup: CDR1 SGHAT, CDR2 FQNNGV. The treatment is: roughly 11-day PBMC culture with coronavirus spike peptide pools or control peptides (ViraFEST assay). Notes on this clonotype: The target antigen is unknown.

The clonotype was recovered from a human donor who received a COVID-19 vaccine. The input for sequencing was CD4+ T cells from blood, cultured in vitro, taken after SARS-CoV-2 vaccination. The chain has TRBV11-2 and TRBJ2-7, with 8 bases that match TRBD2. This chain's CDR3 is CASSSGGGPTYEQYF. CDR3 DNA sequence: TGTGCCAGCAGCTCTGGCGGGGGGCCTACCTACGAGCAGTACTTC.